This T cell receptor beta chain was observed in a study of cytomegalovirus exposure and HLA in healthy donors. Study-wide results and caveats: The dataset shows that most TCR sequences were rare, while some public TCRs occurred in many donors. Some TCR beta chains (more than 150 of them) were listed as cytomegalovirus-associated.

Comment on this clone: The antigen remains unidentified.

The table came from immunoSEQ multiplex PCR; TCRdb's copy has only in-frame clones and leaves some out. The repertoire consists of about 140,000 clones, with 86% occurring once and the leading ten covering about 2.7%. The CDR3 length is 15 residues. The ends were cut back, 5 bases at V and 5 bases at J, with 18 bases in the middle. Germline V gene data show CDR1 as SGHVS and CDR2 as FQNEAQ. This receptor was obtained from a young man in good health and CMV-seronegative. The sequenced material came from PBMCs. The gene calls are TRBV7-8 and TRBJ2-5; possibly TRBD1 for D (5 bases). The chain's CDR3 is CASSNPSSRAETQYF. The DNA of the CDR3 is TGTGCCAGCAGCAACCCGTCTTCCAGGGCGGAGACCCAGTACTTC. Filled out from reference TRBV7-8 and TRBJ2-5, the complete variable domain reads GAGVSQSPRYKVAKRGQDVALRCDPISGHVSLFWYQQALGQGPEFLTYFQNEAQLDKSGLPSDRFFAERPEGSVSTLKIQRTQQEDSAVYLCASSNPSSRAETQYFGPGTRLLVL.